Shown below are 6 T cell receptor beta chains from a single sample sequenced in a study of T cells in Graves' hyperthyroidism and ophthalmopathy. The source material, RNA transcripts, was used to amplify TCR beta CDR3 regions. First-round RT-PCR with HTBI primers amplified the TCR CDR3 region. TCRdb itself ran the multiplex PCR reads through MiXCR, one entry per CDR3 protein. This sample has 550,000 to 650,000 distinct CDR3 sequences, with less than 15% found just once. The sequenced sample was blood. Receptors originate from a woman aged 40 to 50 with Graves' hyperthyroidism.

This clonotype showed up many times. The gene calls are TRBV2 and TRBJ2-3; TRBD2 matches at 8 bases. CDR1 and CDR2 (germline): SNHLY, FYNNEI. J gave up 5 bases and V 6 bases, and 7 bases lay outside the gene matches. The CDR3 has 14 amino acids. This CDR3 reads CASRTGLGQDTQYF. As DNA, the CDR3 is TGTGCCAGCAGGACGGGACTAGGGCAAGATACGCAGTATTTT.

In this sample, this clonotype turned up many times. The chain joins TRBV20-1 to TRBJ2-7; TRBD2 matches at 7 bases. Germline V gene lookup returns CDR1 DFQATT and CDR2 SNEGSKA (reference sequence). V was pared by 6 bases and J by 0 bases, with 11 bases of the junction left unmatched. This CDR3 contains 15 residues. The CDR3 reads CSATSTSANSYEQYF. CDR3 DNA: TGCAGTGCGACGAGTACTAGCGCCAACTCCTACGAGCAGTACTTC.

Details on this clonotype: This clone may be a read error of a much larger clone one base away. The J gene is TRBJ2-6, the V gene TRBV7-9, with unresolved D. Germline V gene lookup returns CDR1 SEHNR and CDR2 FQNEAQ (reference sequence). V lost 7 bases and J 4 bases, leaving 20 bases between the germline ends. The CDR3 covers 17 residues. This chain's CDR3 is CASNPQNGPEGANVLTF. Here the CDR3 DNA reads TGTGCCAGCAACCCTCAGAACGGACCCGAGGGGGCCAACGTCCTGACTTTC.

This clonotype turned up a few times. The rearrangement joins TRBV5-1 to TRBJ2-3; tentatively, D is TRBD1 (6 bases). Deletions cut 4 bases from V and 2 bases from J, with 11 bases between. Germline assignment: CDR1 SGHRS and CDR2 YFSETQ. This CDR3 is 14 amino acids long. The CDR3 spells CASSPDSSTDTQYF. The CDR3 DNA sequence: TGCGCCAGCAGCCCGGACAGTTCCACAGATACGCAGTATTTT.

Many counts were recorded for this clonotype. This chain connects TRBV12-3 or TRBV12-4 to TRBJ2-2; D is undetermined. V shed 2 bases and J shed 7 bases, with 2 bases lying between them. The CDR3 has 11 amino acids. CDR3 sequence (DNA): TGTGCCAGCAGTTTAATCGGGGAGCTGTTTTTT. Protein sequence: CASSLIGELFF.

This clonotype was seen once. This rearrangement joins TRBV2 to TRBJ2-1; 9 bases fit TRBD2. The V gene end was trimmed by 8 bases and the J gene end by 8 bases; junction bases not matched to a gene: 19. The CDR3 totals 17 residues. Per germline, CDR1 SNHLY and CDR2 FYNNEI. DNA of the CDR3: TGTGCCAGCCCTTTGGGAACCGGGACTAGCACTGTCGATGAGCAGTTCTTC. Translation: CASPLGTGTSTVDEQFF.